Below, 9 T cell receptor beta chains from the same sample are listed, as sequenced in a study of T-cell reconstitution after alpha-beta-depleted transplantation in children. Unique molecular identifiers featured in how the TCRbeta library was prepared. TCRdb itself ran the PCR reads through MiXCR, one entry per CDR3 protein. Here the sample spans almost 500,000 distinct CDR3 sequences, about 10% being singletons. The sample here was PBMCs, taken before TCRalphabeta/CD19-depleted stem cell transplant. These receptors all come from a child aged 2 to 9 with inherited bone marrow failure, due to receive a stem cell transplant.

CDR3 in amino acids: CASSLVPASQQYF. The CDR3 DNA sequence: TGTGCCAGCAGCTTAGTCCCGGCTAGCCAACAGTACTTC. J is TRBJ2-5 and V is TRBV7-2; a possible D gene is TRBD2 (5 bases). The V gene's germline CDR1 is SGHTA and CDR2 FQGNSA. There are 13 residues in the CDR3. The V end lost 1 base, the J end lost 11 bases, and 14 bases lay between the germline ends. The entire variable domain, with the rest obtained from reference TRBV7-2 and TRBJ2-5, is as follows: GAGVSQSPSNKVTEKGKDVELRCDPISGHTALYWYRQSLGQGLEFLIYFQGNSAPDKSGLPSDRFSAERTGGSVSTLTIQRTQQEDSAVYLCASSLVPASQQYFGPGTRLLVL.

This clonotype was picked up many times. The gene calls are TRBV5-1 and TRBJ2-1; 13 positions agree with TRBD2. CDR1 is SGHRS, CDR2 YFSETQ, per germline. The V and J ends lost 0 bases and 9 bases, in that order; junction bases with no gene match: 9. The length of the CDR3 is 17 residues. DNA of the CDR3: TGCGCCAGCAGCTTGGAATCCGGACTAGCGGGAGCAGGTGAGCAGTTCTTC. This translates into CASSLESGLAGAGEQFF.

This clonotype was observed a handful of times. CDR3 in DNA: TGCAGTGCTAGTTACGGACTAGCGGAGCAGTTCTTC. This gives the protein CSASYGLAEQFF. This chain joins TRBV20-1 and TRBJ2-1, with 9 bases lining up with TRBD2. The CDR3 sequence is 12 residues long. Germline loops: CDR1 DFQATT, CDR2 SNEGSKA (reference sequence). Unmatched junction bases numbered 4, after V lost 3 bases and J lost 10 bases.

The rearrangement links TRBV5-1 to TRBJ1-2; 11 bases align to TRBD1. V shed 4 bases and J 8 bases; nucleotides not matched to a gene: 10. The germline V gene encodes CDR1 SGHRS and CDR2 YFSETQ. This CDR3 is 15 amino acids long. The chain's CDR3 is CASSTGQGAGEGYTF. The CDR3 DNA reads TGCGCCAGCAGCACCGGACAGGGGGCAGGTGAAGGCTACACCTTC.

This clonotype has at least ten counts. The chain couples TRBV6-5 to TRBJ2-7; no clear D gene. Looked up from germline, CDR1 is MNHEY and CDR2 is SVGAGI. V lost 2 bases, J lost 7 bases, and 6 bases lay in between. The CDR3 is 11 amino acids. This chain's CDR3 is CASSYGREQYF. CDR3 DNA sequence: TGTGCCAGCAGTTACGGGCGGGAGCAGTACTTC.

This clonotype was seen only a few times. J is TRBJ1-6 and V is TRBV4-3; 10 bases agree with TRBD1. After removal of 1 base from V and 9 bases from J, the junction contained 3 bases not matched to a gene. The CDR3 is 15 amino acids. Looked up from germline, CDR1 is LGHNA and CDR2 is YSLEER. The CDR3 DNA sequence: TGCGCCAGCAGCCAAGGTGGACAGGGGGGTTCACCCCTCCACTTT. This encodes CASSQGGQGGSPLHF.

This clonotype appeared many times. The chain combines TRBV5-1 with TRBJ2-2, with TRBD2 identical over 8 bases. CDR1 and CDR2 from the germline V gene are SGHRS and YFSETQ. The CDR3 runs 17 residues. Trimming at V came to 3 bases and at J to 5 bases, leaving 12 bases not matched to a gene. CDR3: CASSWGPAGAGTGELFF. CDR3 DNA sequence: TGCGCCAGCAGCTGGGGGCCAGCGGGAGCGGGGACCGGGGAGCTGTTTTTT.

In this sample, this clonotype turned up many times. The chain has TRBV7-2 and TRBJ1-6, with D tentatively TRBD1 (6 bases). With 3 bases removed from V and 10 bases from J, the gap between germline ends came to 13 bases. In germline, CDR1 is SGHTA, CDR2 FQGNSA. CDR3 size: 14 residues. The CDR3 region is CASSFSRGGSPLHF. The CDR3 coding sequence is TGTGCCAGCAGCTTTAGCCGGGGGGGCTCACCCCTCCACTTT.

This clonotype occurred a few times. The V call is TRBV27, the J call TRBJ2-7, with D possibly being TRBD2 (6 bases). The V end was cut by 3 bases, the J end by 0 bases, with 12 bases between. CDR1 and CDR2 (germline): MNHEY, SMNVEV (reference sequence). The CDR3 totals 15 residues. Here the CDR3 DNA reads TGTGCCAGCAGTTTGTTGAAGCGGGCCTCCTACGAGCAGTACTTC. Amino acids: CASSLLKRASYEQYF.